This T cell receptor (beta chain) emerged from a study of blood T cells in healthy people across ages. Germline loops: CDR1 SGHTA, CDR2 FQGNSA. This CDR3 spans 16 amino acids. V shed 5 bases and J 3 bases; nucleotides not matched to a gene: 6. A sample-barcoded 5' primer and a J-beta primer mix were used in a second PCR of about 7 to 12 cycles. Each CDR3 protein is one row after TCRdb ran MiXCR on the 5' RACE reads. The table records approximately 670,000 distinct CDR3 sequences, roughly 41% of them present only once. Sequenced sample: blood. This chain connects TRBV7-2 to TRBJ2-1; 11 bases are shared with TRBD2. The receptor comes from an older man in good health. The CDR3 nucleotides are TGTGCCAGCAGCGTAATAGCGGGAGGGAGCTACAATGAGCAGTTCTTC. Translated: CASSVIAGGSYNEQFF.